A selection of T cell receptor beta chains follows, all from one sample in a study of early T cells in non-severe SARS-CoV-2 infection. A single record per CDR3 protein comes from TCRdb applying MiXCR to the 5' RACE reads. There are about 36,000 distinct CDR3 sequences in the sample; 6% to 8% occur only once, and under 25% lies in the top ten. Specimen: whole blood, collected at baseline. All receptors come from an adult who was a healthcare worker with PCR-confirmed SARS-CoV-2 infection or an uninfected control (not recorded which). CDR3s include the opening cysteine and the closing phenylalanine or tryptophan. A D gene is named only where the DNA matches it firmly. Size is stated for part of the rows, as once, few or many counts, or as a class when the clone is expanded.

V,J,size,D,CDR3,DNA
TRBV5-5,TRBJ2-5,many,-,CASSAKETQYF,TGTGCCAGCAGCGCAAAAGAGACCCAGTACTTC
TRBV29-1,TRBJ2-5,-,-,CSVLWVRGETQYF,TGCAGCGTCCTTTGGGTTAGAGGAGAGACCCAGTACTTC
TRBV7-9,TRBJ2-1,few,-,CASSFSSYDEQFF,TGTGCCAGCAGCTTCTCGAGTTACGATGAGCAGTTCTTC
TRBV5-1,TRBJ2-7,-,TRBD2,CASSPQREGEQYF,TGCGCCAGCAGCCCACAGCGGGAAGGTGAGCAGTACTTC
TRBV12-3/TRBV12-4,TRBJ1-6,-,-,CASSLLNSSPLHF,TGTGCCAGCAGCCTTTTAAACAGTTCACCCCTCCACTTT
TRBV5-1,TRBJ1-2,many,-,CASSLIQNYGYTF,TGCGCCAGCAGCTTGATCCAAAACTATGGCTACACCTTC
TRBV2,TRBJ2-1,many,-,CASSPTRDNEQFF,TGTGCCAGCAGCCCCACTCGAGACAATGAGCAGTTCTTC
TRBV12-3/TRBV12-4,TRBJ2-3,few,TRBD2,CASRRLAGGEDTQYF,TGTGCCAGCCGACGACTAGCGGGAGGAGAAGATACGCAGTATTTT
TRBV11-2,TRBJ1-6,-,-,CASSRDNSPLHF,TGTGCCAGCAGCAGGGACAATTCACCCCTCCACTTT
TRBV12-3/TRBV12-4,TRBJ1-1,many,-,CASSPRRGDTEAFF,TGTGCCAGCAGTCCCCGAAGGGGGGACACTGAAGCTTTCTTT
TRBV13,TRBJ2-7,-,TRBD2,CASSPRTSGPYEQYF,TGTGCCAGCAGCCCGAGGACTAGCGGTCCGTACGAGCAGTACTTC
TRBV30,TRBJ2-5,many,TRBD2,CAWTGTSWSETQYF,TGTGCCTGGACAGGGACTAGCTGGTCGGAGACCCAGTACTTC
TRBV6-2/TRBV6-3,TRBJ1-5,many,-,CASTQGGEGQPQHF,TGTGCCAGCACCCAAGGGGGGGAAGGGCAGCCCCAGCATTTT
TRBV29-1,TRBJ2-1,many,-,CSAPRTVTNEQFF,TGCAGCGCACCCCGAACGGTCACGAATGAGCAGTTCTTC
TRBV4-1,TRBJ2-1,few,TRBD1,CASSQGRQGTYNEQFF,TGCGCCAGCAGCCAAGGAAGACAGGGAACGTACAATGAGCAGTTCTTC
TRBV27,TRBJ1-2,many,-,CASSQTRQTYGYTF,TGTGCCAGCAGTCAAACTAGGCAGACATATGGCTACACCTTC
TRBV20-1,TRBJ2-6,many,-,CSARSLPRGANVLTF,TGCAGTGCTAGATCCCTTCCTAGGGGGGCCAACGTCCTGACTTTC
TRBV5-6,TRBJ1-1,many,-,CASTLGYTEAFF,TGTGCCAGCACCCTGGGGTACACTGAAGCTTTCTTT
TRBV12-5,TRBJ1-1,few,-,CASGNRVNTEAFF,TGTGCTAGTGGTAACAGGGTAAACACTGAAGCTTTCTTT
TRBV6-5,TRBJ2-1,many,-,CASSHQPPDVSSYNEQFF,TGTGCCAGCAGTCACCAACCGCCCGACGTGAGCTCCTACAATGAGCAGTTCTTC
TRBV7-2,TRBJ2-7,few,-,CASSYGPTASVYEQYF,TGTGCCAGCAGCTACGGGCCGACGGCTAGTGTCTACGAGCAGTACTTC
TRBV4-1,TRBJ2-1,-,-,CASSQAGERSYNEQFF,TGCGCCAGCAGCCAAGCGGGAGAGAGGTCCTACAATGAGCAGTTCTTC
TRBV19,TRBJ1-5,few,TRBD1,CASRETGRGNQPQHF,TGTGCCAGTAGGGAGACAGGGAGAGGTAATCAGCCCCAGCATTTT
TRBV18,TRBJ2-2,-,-,CASSPRGPGDTGELFF,TGTGCCAGCTCACCACGGGGACCCGGGGACACCGGGGAGCTGTTTTTT
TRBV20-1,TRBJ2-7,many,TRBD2,CSASEAGTSGYEQYF,TGCAGTGCTAGTGAGGCGGGGACTAGCGGCTACGAGCAGTACTTC
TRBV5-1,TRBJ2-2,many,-,CASSLNSAANTGELFF,TGCGCCAGCAGCTTGAACAGCGCCGCGAACACCGGGGAGCTGTTTTTT
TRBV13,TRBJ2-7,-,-,CASSLGSASSYEQYF,TGTGCCAGCAGCTTAGGGTCAGCTTCTTCCTACGAGCAGTACTTC
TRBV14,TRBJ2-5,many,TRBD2,CASSRGGETQYF,TGTGCCAGCAGCCGCGGGGGAGAGACCCAGTACTTC
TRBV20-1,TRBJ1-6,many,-,CSARMGDSYNSPLHF,TGCAGTGCTAGAATGGGGGACTCCTATAATTCACCCCTCCACTTT
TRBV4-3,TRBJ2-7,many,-,CASSQEWKGGPAYEQYF,TGCGCCAGCAGCCAAGAGTGGAAGGGGGGGCCAGCCTACGAGCAGTACTTC
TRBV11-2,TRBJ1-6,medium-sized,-,CASSLQGGDNSPLHF,TGTGCCAGCAGCTTACAAGGAGGGGATAATTCACCCCTCCACTTT
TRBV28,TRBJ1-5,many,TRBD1,CASSYGQGRNQPQHF,TGTGCCAGCAGTTACGGACAGGGAAGGAATCAGCCCCAGCATTTT
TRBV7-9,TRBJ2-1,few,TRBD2,CASSRSMGSGSLNEQFF,TGTGCCAGCAGCCGCTCGATGGGTAGCGGGAGTTTGAATGAGCAGTTCTTC
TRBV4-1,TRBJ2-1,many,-,CASSQRANNEQFF,TGCGCCAGCAGCCAACGGGCGAACAATGAGCAGTTCTTC
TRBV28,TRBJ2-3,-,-,CAVKDGSTDTQYF,TGTGCCGTCAAAGACGGAAGCACAGATACGCAGTATTTT
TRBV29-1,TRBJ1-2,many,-,CSIRPPGTNYGYTF,TGCAGCATTAGGCCCCCGGGTACCAACTATGGCTACACCTTC
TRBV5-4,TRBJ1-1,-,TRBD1,CASSWTGACTEAFF,TGTGCCAGCAGCTGGACAGGGGCGTGCACTGAAGCTTTCTTT
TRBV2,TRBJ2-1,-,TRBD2,CASNPSGSPASYNEQFF,TGTGCCAGCAACCCAAGCGGGAGCCCCGCCTCCTACAATGAGCAGTTCTTC
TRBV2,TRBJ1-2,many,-,CASSEWGVGYGYTF,TGTGCCAGCAGTGAATGGGGGGTCGGATATGGCTACACCTTC
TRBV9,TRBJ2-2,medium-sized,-,CASGLAEANTGELFF,TGTGCCAGCGGGCTAGCAGAAGCGAACACCGGGGAGCTGTTTTTT
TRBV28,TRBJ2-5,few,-,CASSPTDSLGGTQYF,TGTGCCAGCAGTCCAACCGACAGCCTCGGAGGGACCCAGTACTTC
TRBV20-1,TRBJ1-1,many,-,CSASGGTTNVPQAFF,TGCAGTGCTAGTGGGGGTACCACGAACGTACCCCAAGCTTTCTTT